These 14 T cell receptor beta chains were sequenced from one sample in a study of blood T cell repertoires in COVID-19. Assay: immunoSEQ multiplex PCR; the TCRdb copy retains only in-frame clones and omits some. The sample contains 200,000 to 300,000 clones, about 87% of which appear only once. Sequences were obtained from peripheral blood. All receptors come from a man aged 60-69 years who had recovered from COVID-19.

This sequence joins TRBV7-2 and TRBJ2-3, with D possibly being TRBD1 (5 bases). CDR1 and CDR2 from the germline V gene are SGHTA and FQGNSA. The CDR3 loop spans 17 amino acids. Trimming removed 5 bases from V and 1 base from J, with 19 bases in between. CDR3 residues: CASSPPGIPLGTDTQYF. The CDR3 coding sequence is TGTGCCAGCAGCCCCCCAGGGATTCCTCTGGGCACAGATACGCAGTATTTT.

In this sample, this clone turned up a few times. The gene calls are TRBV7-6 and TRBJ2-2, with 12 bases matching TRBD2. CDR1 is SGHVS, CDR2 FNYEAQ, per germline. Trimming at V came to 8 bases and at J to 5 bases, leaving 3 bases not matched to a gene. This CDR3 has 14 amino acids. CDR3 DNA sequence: TGTGCCAGCGAAACTAGCGGGGGGACCGGGGAGCTGTTTTTT. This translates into CASETSGGTGELFF.

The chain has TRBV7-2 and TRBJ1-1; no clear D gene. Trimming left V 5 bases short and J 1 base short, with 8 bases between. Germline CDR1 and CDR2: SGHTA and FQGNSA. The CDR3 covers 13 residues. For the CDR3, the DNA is TGTGCCAGCAGCCCCCGGGGGAACACTGAAGCTTTCTTT. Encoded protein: CASSPRGNTEAFF.

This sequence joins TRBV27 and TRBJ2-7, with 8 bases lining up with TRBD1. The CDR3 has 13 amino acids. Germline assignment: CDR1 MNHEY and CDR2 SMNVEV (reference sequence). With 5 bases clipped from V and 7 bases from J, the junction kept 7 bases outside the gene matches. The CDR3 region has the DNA TGTGCCAGCAGTCCCGACAGGGGAAGAGAGCAGTACTTC. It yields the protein CASSPDRGREQYF.

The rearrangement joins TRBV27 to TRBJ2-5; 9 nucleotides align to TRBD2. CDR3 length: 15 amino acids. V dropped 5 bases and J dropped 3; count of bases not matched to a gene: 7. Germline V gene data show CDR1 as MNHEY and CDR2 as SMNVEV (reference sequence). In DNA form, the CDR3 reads TGTGCCAGCAGTCGTAGCGGGGGCTCTAAAGAGACCCAGTACTTC. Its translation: CASSRSGGSKETQYF.

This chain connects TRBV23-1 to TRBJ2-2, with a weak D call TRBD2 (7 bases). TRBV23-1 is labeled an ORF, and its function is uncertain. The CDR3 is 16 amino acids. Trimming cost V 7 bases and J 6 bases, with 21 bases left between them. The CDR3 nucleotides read TGCGCCAGCAAAGGGGGGGCAGGGGAAAAACCCGGGGAGCTGTTTTTT. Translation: CASKGGAGEKPGELFF.

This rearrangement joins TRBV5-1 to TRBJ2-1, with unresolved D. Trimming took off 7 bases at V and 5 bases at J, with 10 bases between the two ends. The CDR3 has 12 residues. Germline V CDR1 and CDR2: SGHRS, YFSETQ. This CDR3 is CASAPADNEQFF. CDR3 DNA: TGCGCCAGCGCACCGGCGGACAATGAGCAGTTCTTC.

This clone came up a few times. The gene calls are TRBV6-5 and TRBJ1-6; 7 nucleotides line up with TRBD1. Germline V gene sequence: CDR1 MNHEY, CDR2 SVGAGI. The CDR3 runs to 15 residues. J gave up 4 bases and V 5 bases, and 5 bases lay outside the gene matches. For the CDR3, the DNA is TGTGCCAGCAGTCTTGACAGGGTTTATAATTCACCCCTCCACTTT. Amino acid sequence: CASSLDRVYNSPLHF.

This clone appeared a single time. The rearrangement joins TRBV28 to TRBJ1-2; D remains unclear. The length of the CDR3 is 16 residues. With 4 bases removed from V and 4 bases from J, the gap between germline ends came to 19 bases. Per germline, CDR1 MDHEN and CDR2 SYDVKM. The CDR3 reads CASSSPGEGAVYGYTF. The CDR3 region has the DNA TGTGCCAGCAGTTCCCCCGGGGAGGGTGCTGTCTATGGCTACACCTTC.

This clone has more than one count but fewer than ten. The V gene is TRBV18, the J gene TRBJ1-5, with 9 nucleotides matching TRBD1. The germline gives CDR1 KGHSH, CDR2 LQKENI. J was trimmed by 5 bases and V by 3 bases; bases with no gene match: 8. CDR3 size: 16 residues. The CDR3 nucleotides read TGTGCCAGCTCACCTAGTAGACAGGGGGTGGATCAGCCCCAGCATTTT. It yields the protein CASSPSRQGVDQPQHF.

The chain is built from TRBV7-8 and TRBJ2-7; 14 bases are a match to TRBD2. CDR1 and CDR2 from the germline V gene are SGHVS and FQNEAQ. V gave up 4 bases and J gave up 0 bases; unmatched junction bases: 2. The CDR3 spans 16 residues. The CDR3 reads CASSWTSGGISYEQYF. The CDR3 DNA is TGTGCCAGCAGCTGGACTAGCGGGGGGATCTCCTACGAGCAGTACTTC.

CDR3 bases: TGTGCCAGCAGTTTAGTAAATAATTCACCCCTCCACTTT. Amino acids: CASSLVNNSPLHF. V usage is TRBV12-3 or TRBV12-4 and J usage is TRBJ1-6; the D is unclear. This CDR3 is 13 amino acids long. Trimming left V 1 base short and J 5 bases short, with 3 bases between.

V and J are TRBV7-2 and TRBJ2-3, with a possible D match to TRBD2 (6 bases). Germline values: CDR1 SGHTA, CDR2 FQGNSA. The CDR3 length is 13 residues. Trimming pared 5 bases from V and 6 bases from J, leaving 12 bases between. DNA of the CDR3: TGTGCCAGCAGCGCGGGGACTTCGGATACGCAGTATTTT. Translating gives CASSAGTSDTQYF.

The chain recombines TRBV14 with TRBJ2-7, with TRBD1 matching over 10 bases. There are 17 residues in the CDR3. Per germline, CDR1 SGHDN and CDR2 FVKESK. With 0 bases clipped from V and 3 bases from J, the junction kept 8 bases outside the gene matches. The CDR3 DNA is TGTGCCAGCAGCCAAGACGGGACAGGGGACCTCTACTACGAGCAGTACTTC. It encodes CASSQDGTGDLYYEQYF. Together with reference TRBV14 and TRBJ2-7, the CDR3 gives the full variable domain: EAGVTQFPSHSVIEKGQTVTLRCDPISGHDNLYWYRRVMGKEIKFLLHFVKESKQDESGMPNNRFLAERTGGTYSTLKVQPAELEDSGVYFCASSQDGTGDLYYEQYFGPGTRLTVT.